The 32 T cell receptor beta chains listed next were all sequenced from one sample in a study of T cells in Graves' hyperthyroidism and ophthalmopathy. Amplified TCR beta CDR3 regions came from RNA transcripts. The primer set for the first-round RT-PCR of the TCR CDR3 was HTBI. TCRdb used MiXCR to reprocess the multiplex PCR reads, holding one entry per CDR3 protein. The sample lists roughly 510,000 distinct CDR3 sequences, less than 25% occurring once. The sequencing input was blood. Receptor source: a man between 18 and 29 years old with Graves' hyperthyroidism.

This clonotype was seen repeatedly, ten times or more. The V and J genes are TRBV7-9 and TRBJ2-5; the match to TRBD2 covers 11 bases. The CDR3 length is 16 residues. Germline V gene sequence: CDR1 SEHNR, CDR2 FQNEAQ (reference sequence). V shed 0 bases and J 2 bases; nucleotides not matched to a gene: 2. This CDR3 reads CASSLARLAGQETQYF. In nucleotides, the CDR3 is TGTGCCAGCAGCTTAGCGCGACTAGCGGGGCAAGAGACCCAGTACTTC.

This clonotype was counted many times. The chain joins TRBV28 to TRBJ2-7; D may be TRBD1 or TRBD2 (6 bases each). Per the germline V gene, CDR1 is MDHEN and CDR2 is SYDVKM. V lost 1 base and J lost 1, with 11 bases in between. The CDR3 length is 15 residues. CDR3 DNA: TGTGCCAGCAGTTTATACAGGGAGGTTTCCTACGAGCAGTACTTC. Residues: CASSLYREVSYEQYF.

The gene calls are TRBV4-1 and TRBJ2-7, with 9 bases aligning to TRBD1. V lost 1 base to trimming and J lost 1 base; unmatched junction nucleotides: 2. Germline CDR1 is MGHRA and CDR2 is YSYEKL. The CDR3 extends over 15 amino acids. CDR3 amino acids: CASSQAGTGSYEQYF. The CDR3 DNA reads TGCGCCAGCAGCCAAGCCGGGACAGGGTCCTACGAGCAGTACTTC.

In its sample, this clonotype was seen a few times. V usage is TRBV27 and J usage is TRBJ2-7; 9 bases are a match to TRBD2. Looked up from germline, CDR1 is MNHEY and CDR2 is SMNVEV (reference sequence). The V segment lost 5 bases and the J segment 4 bases; nucleotides outside the gene matches: 6. The CDR3 consists of 14 residues. The CDR3 nucleotides read TGTGCCAGCAGTCGGCGGGGGGGCGTATACGAGCAGTACTTC. This codes for CASSRRGGVYEQYF.

The chain employs TRBV12-3 or TRBV12-4 and TRBJ1-5; a weak D match, TRBD1 (5 bases). V was clipped by 5 bases and J by 7 bases, with 18 bases between them. CDR3 length: 15 amino acids. In DNA form, the CDR3 reads TGTGCCAGCAGTACACAATTTGGGGGAGGCCAGCCCCAGCATTTT. Amino acids: CASSTQFGGGQPQHF.

This clonotype came up many times. The V and J genes are TRBV29-1 and TRBJ2-5; a possible D gene is TRBD2 (5 bases). V was clipped by 5 bases and J by 8 bases, with 15 bases between them. Germline CDR1 SQVTM, CDR2 ANQGSEA. CDR3 length: 12 amino acids. For the CDR3, the DNA is TGCAGCGTTACTCCGACGGGAAGAACCCAGTACTTC. It is translated as CSVTPTGRTQYF.

This clonotype was detected ten times or more. The chain has TRBV10-3 and TRBJ2-7; possibly TRBD2 for D (5 bases). The CDR3 contains 14 residues. Per germline, CDR1 ENHRY and CDR2 SYGVKD. Trimming pared 7 bases from V and 3 bases from J, leaving 16 bases between. CDR3: CAIKFDIGDYEQYF. The CDR3 nucleotides are TGTGCCATCAAATTCGACATCGGGGACTACGAGCAGTACTTC.

This clonotype has more than one count but fewer than ten. The chain is built from TRBV6-5 and TRBJ2-3; D is perhaps TRBD1 (6 bases). Trimming shortened V by 2 bases and J by 7 bases, and 16 bases separated the two germline ends. CDR3 length equals 15 residues. From germline, CDR1 is MNHEY and CDR2 SVGAGI. In DNA, the CDR3 is TGTGCCAGCAGTTACGTACAGGGTGGAATGAATACGCAGTATTTT. Amino acids: CASSYVQGGMNTQYF.

There are many counts of this clonotype. This chain links TRBV12-3 or TRBV12-4 with TRBJ1-5; the match to TRBD1 covers 11 bases. CDR3 length equals 17 residues. The junction had 6 bases not matched to a gene; V was cut back by 5 bases and J by 0 bases. For the CDR3, the DNA is TGTGCCAGCAGTCCCGGGACAGGGGGTAATAGCAATCAGCCCCAGCATTTT. It codes for CASSPGTGGNSNQPQHF.

This clonotype was detected only a few times. V is TRBV20-1 and J is TRBJ2-5, with 7 bases aligning to TRBD2. Germline V CDR1 and CDR2: DFQATT, SNEGSKA (reference sequence). Germline trimming cut 5 bases from V and 5 bases from J; bases unmatched to any gene: 8. CDR3 length: 13 residues. This chain's CDR3 is CSAGMTSRETQYF. For the CDR3, the DNA is TGCAGTGCTGGAATGACTAGCAGGGAGACCCAGTACTTC.

This clonotype came up many times. This CDR3 reads CACSLRGRETQYF. The CDR3 DNA reads TGTGCCTGCAGCCTTAGGGGGAGAGAGACCCAGTACTTC. This chain joins TRBV30 and TRBJ2-5; possible D gene TRBD1, 6 bases. The CDR3 is 13 residues long. CDR1 is GTSNPN and CDR2 is SVGIG in the germline V gene (reference sequence). V was shortened by 6 bases and J by 4 bases, with 15 bases between the two germline ends.

This clonotype came up many times. This chain links TRBV19 with TRBJ1-2; D uncertain. This CDR3 is 17 amino acids long. Germline loops: CDR1 LNHDA, CDR2 SQIVND (reference sequence). V lost 2 bases and J lost 6, with 22 bases in between. The CDR3 bases are TGTGCCAGTAGTATATACCCGGGAACAGTTAATGGACATGGCTACACCTTC. Residues: CASSIYPGTVNGHGYTF.

This clonotype occurred many times. The chain recombines TRBV2 with TRBJ2-7; D ambiguous. V lost 3 bases and J lost 5, with 14 bases in between. Germline V lookup: CDR1 SNHLY, CDR2 FYNNEI. There are 14 residues in the CDR3. As DNA, the CDR3 is TGTGCCAGCAGTGAGGCAGGTCGCAGGAACGAGCAGTACTTC. It codes for CASSEAGRRNEQYF.

The rearrangement uses TRBV11-2 and TRBJ1-1; TRBD1 matches 7 bases. The CDR3 length is 15 residues. Germline V gene sequence: CDR1 SGHAT, CDR2 FQNNGV. V shed 1 base and J 5 bases; nucleotides not matched to a gene: 7. Written as DNA, the CDR3 is TGTGCCAGCAGCTTAGTTGGAGGGGGCTGGACTGAAGCTTTCTTT. It codes for CASSLVGGGWTEAFF.

DNA of the CDR3: TGTGCCAGCAGCGTAGATATGGGCGAGCAGTACTTC. The encoded protein is CASSVDMGEQYF. The rearrangement joins TRBV9 to TRBJ2-7; D is ambiguous. CDR3 length: 12 residues. V shed 0 bases and J shed 6 bases, with 7 bases lying between them. Germline lookup yields CDR1 SGDLS and CDR2 YYNGEE.

This chain connects TRBV15 to TRBJ2-5; D gene unclear. This CDR3 is built from 14 residues. Per germline, CDR1 LNHNV and CDR2 YYDKDF (reference sequence). Trimming took off 1 base at V and 1 base at J, with 7 bases between the two ends. The CDR3 here is CATSRVHFQETQYF. For the CDR3, the DNA is TGTGCCACCAGCAGAGTCCACTTCCAAGAGACCCAGTACTTC.

The V gene is TRBV12-3 or TRBV12-4, the J gene TRBJ2-7; 8 bases align to TRBD2. The CDR3 is 17 amino acids. The junction had 16 bases not matched to a gene; V was cut back by 6 bases and J by 3 bases. CDR3 residues: CASRLNPAGGRRYEQYF. The DNA for the CDR3 is TGTGCCAGCAGGCTCAATCCTGCGGGGGGCCGCCGCTACGAGCAGTACTTC.

This clonotype was seen many times. The chain joins TRBV6-5 to TRBJ2-7; 9 nucleotides agree with TRBD1. Germline values: CDR1 MNHEY, CDR2 SVGAGI. Unmatched junction bases numbered 10, after V lost 10 bases and J lost 6 bases. This CDR3 is built from 13 residues. CDR3: CATAGTGPGEQYF. The CDR3 DNA reads as TGTGCCACAGCCGGGACAGGGCCAGGCGAGCAGTACTTC.

The table lists this clonotype with many counts. The V call is TRBV20-1, the J call TRBJ1-1; TRBD1 matches at 8 bases. The CDR3 extends over 15 amino acids. Germline-derived CDR1 and CDR2 are DFQATT and SNEGSKA (reference sequence). Trimming removed 6 bases from V and 4 bases from J; junction bases left unmatched: 13. The CDR3 DNA reads as TGCAGTGCCAGCGGACAGGGCTCCCTCTTCACTGAAGCTTTCTTT. Its protein product is CSASGQGSLFTEAFF.

The table lists this clonotype with many counts. This chain uses TRBV28 with TRBJ2-3; TRBD1 might be the D (6 bases). Trimming removed 4 bases from V and 2 bases from J, with 13 bases in between. The CDR3 sequence is 15 residues long. Germline V gene sequence: CDR1 MDHEN, CDR2 SYDVKM. The CDR3, as DNA: TGTGCCAGCAGTTGGGGGCAGTTCTCCACAGATACGCAGTATTTT. Its protein product is CASSWGQFSTDTQYF.

This clonotype showed up many times. The rearrangement links TRBV12-3 or TRBV12-4 to TRBJ2-7; 9 bases are shared with TRBD1. Germline trimming cut 2 bases from V and 2 bases from J; bases unmatched to any gene: 1. The CDR3 extends over 14 amino acids. CDR3 in amino acids: CASSLRTGAYEQYF. CDR3 sequence (DNA): TGTGCCAGCAGTTTAAGGACAGGGGCCTACGAGCAGTACTTC.

The V gene is TRBV11-2, the J gene TRBJ2-5, with D possibly matching TRBD1 (6 bases). The V gene lost 5 bases and the J gene lost 2 bases, with 12 bases spanning the gap. CDR1 and CDR2 (germline): SGHAT, FQNNGV. This CDR3 contains 14 residues. The CDR3 sequence: CASSDWTAQETQYF. The CDR3 bases are TGTGCCAGCAGCGACTGGACAGCACAAGAGACCCAGTACTTC.

There are many counts of this clonotype. The CDR3 DNA sequence: TGTGCCAGCAGTTTTCCGGGACCCATCGGGTGGTCCCTCCACTTT. The encoded protein is CASSFPGPIGWSLHF. The rearrangement joins TRBV28 to TRBJ1-6, with D maybe TRBD1 (5 bases). V gave up 3 bases and J gave up 14 bases, with 20 bases separating them. The CDR3 loop spans 15 amino acids. Per germline, CDR1 MDHEN and CDR2 SYDVKM.

This clonotype was counted between two and nine times. J is TRBJ1-6 and V is TRBV12-3 or TRBV12-4; D is undetermined. V lost 6 bases and J lost 9, with 12 bases in between. The CDR3 has 13 residues. CDR3 sequence reads: CASRYLPGSPLHF. The CDR3, as DNA: TGTGCCAGCAGGTATCTCCCAGGTTCACCCCTCCACTTT.

This clonotype appeared many times. The V call is TRBV5-1, the J call TRBJ1-1; the D is unclear. V dropped 1 base and J dropped 1 base, with 8 bases sitting between them. CDR3 length: 14 residues. In germline, CDR1 is SGHRS, CDR2 YFSETQ. CDR3 sequence (DNA): TGCGCCAGCAGCTTGTTGAACGGGAACACTGAAGCTTTCTTT. This gives the protein CASSLLNGNTEAFF.

Many counts were recorded for this clonotype. This chain uses TRBV9 with TRBJ2-5; TRBD1 agrees at 8 bases. The CDR3 loop spans 12 amino acids. Germline CDR1 reads SGDLS; CDR2 reads YYNGEE. With 2 bases clipped from V and 8 bases from J, the junction kept 2 bases outside the gene matches. The CDR3 coding sequence is TGTGCCAGCAGCGTGACAGGGGAAACCCAGTACTTC. Amino acids: CASSVTGETQYF.

The genes are TRBV6-1 and TRBJ2-7, with D possibly being TRBD1 (5 bases). This CDR3 is 15 amino acids long. Germline CDR1 is MNHNS and CDR2 is SASEGT. V shed 1 base and J shed 3 bases, with 13 bases lying between them. The CDR3: CASSEGKGAYYEQYF. In DNA, the CDR3 is TGTGCCAGCAGTGAAGGGAAAGGGGCCTACTACGAGCAGTACTTC.

This clonotype came up a few times. The CDR3, as DNA: TGTGCCAGCAGTGAGGCCGGGACAGGGCCCAAAGAGACCCAGTACTTC. The encoded protein is CASSEAGTGPKETQYF. The V and J genes are TRBV28 and TRBJ2-5; 9 positions agree with TRBD1. This CDR3 contains 16 residues. J was trimmed by 3 bases and V by 5 bases; bases with no gene match: 10. Germline lookup yields CDR1 MDHEN and CDR2 SYDVKM.

This clonotype was seen many times. DNA for the CDR3: TGTGCCAGCAGTGAAGATAGGACAGAGACCCAGTACTTC. Translated: CASSEDRTETQYF. The V gene is TRBV2, the J gene TRBJ2-5; D is unresolved. Germline loops: CDR1 SNHLY, CDR2 FYNNEI. The CDR3 is 13 residues long. Trimming took off 1 base at V and 4 bases at J, with 7 bases between the two ends. Together with reference TRBV2 and TRBJ2-5, the CDR3 gives the full variable domain: EPEVTQTPSHQVTQMGQEVILRCVPISNHLYFYWYRQILGQKVEFLVSFYNNEISEKSEIFDDQFSVERPDGSNFTLKIRSTKLEDSAMYFCASSEDRTETQYFGPGTRLLVL.

This sequence joins TRBV20-1 and TRBJ2-7, with 7 bases lining up with TRBD2. The germline CDR1 and CDR2 sequences are DFQATT and SNEGSKA (reference sequence). The CDR3 has 12 residues. Trimming took 6 bases from V and 4 from J; bases not matched to a gene: 6. The CDR3: CSAPLAQYEQYF. The CDR3 DNA reads as TGCAGTGCCCCACTAGCGCAATACGAGCAGTACTTC.

In its sample, this clonotype was seen a few times. CDR3 sequence reads: CASSSGPGRTGANVLTF. As DNA, the CDR3 is TGTGCCAGCAGCTCCGGACCAGGGAGGACTGGGGCCAACGTCCTGACTTTC. The V gene is TRBV7-2, the J gene TRBJ2-6; D is possibly TRBD2 (6 bases). Trimming pared 4 bases from V and 2 bases from J, leaving 15 bases between. CDR3 length equals 17 residues. Germline V gene sequence: CDR1 SGHTA, CDR2 FQGNSA.

This clonotype was recorded many times. The chain links TRBV2 to TRBJ1-2; D not resolved. Trimming took off 2 bases at V and 3 bases at J, with 10 bases between the two ends. Germline V gives CDR1 SNHLY, CDR2 FYNNEI. The CDR3 loop spans 14 amino acids. CDR3 bases: TGTGCCAGCAGTGAAATATACAAGGACTATGGCTACACCTTC. The encoded protein is CASSEIYKDYGYTF.